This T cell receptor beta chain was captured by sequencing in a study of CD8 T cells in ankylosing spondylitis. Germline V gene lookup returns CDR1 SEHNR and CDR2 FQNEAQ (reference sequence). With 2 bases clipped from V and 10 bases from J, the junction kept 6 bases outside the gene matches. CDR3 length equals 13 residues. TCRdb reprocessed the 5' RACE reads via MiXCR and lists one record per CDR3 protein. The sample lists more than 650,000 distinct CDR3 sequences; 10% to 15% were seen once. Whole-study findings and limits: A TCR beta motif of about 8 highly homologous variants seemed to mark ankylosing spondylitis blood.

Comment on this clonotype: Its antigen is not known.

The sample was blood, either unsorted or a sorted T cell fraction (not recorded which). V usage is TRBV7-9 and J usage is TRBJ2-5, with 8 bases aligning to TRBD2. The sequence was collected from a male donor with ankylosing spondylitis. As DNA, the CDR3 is TGTGCCAGCAGCTTATCGGGACTAGTGGTCCAGTACTTC. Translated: CASSLSGLVVQYF.